Below, 13 T cell receptor beta chains from the same sample are listed, as sequenced in a study of cytomegalovirus exposure and HLA in healthy donors. Primers for the PCR totalled 60 Vbeta and 13 Jbeta. Measured with immunoSEQ multiplex PCR; TCRdb has only the in-frame clones, and not every one. The data contain around 190,000 clones, roughly 87% of them singletons. The sequenced sample was PBMCs. The receptors derive from a boy aged 2 to 10 in good health and CMV-seronegative.

This clone has just a few counts. The chain employs TRBV4-1 and TRBJ1-5; D uncertain. This CDR3 is 16 amino acids long. V was cut by 0 bases and J by 2 bases, with 11 bases left in between. CDR1 is MGHRA and CDR2 is YSYEKL in the germline V gene. The CDR3 bases are TGCGCCAGCAGCCAAGATTTGGCAGGCGGCAATCAGCCCCAGCATTTT. Its protein product is CASSQDLAGGNQPQHF.

The chain employs TRBV28 and TRBJ1-2; possibly TRBD1 for D (5 bases). V was trimmed by 8 bases and J by 10 bases, leaving 14 bases between them. Germline V CDR1 and CDR2: MDHEN, SYDVKM. The CDR3 totals 11 residues. The CDR3 loop reads CASQLLRDYTF. DNA of the CDR3: TGTGCCAGCCAATTACTCAGGGACTACACCTTC.

This clone showed up just once. At one end, the junction sequence differs from germline, possibly due to a read error. This chain joins TRBV11-1 and TRBJ2-2; D is undetermined. Germline CDR1 is SGHAT and CDR2 is FQDESV (reference sequence). This CDR3 is built from 16 residues. The CDR3 loop reads CASSPSRWPKTGELFF. In nucleotides, the CDR3 is TGTGCCAGCAGCCCCTCCCGATGGCCGAAAACCGGGGAGCTGTTTTTT.

The genes are TRBV30 and TRBJ2-5; TRBD1 agrees at 7 bases. J gave up 4 bases and V 0 bases, and 5 bases lay outside the gene matches. Germline assignment: CDR1 GTSNPN and CDR2 SVGIG (reference sequence). This CDR3 contains 14 residues. The CDR3 DNA follows: TGTGCCTGGAGTGTTACAGGGGTGGGAGAGACCCAGTACTTC. Protein product: CAWSVTGVGETQYF.

The V and J genes are TRBV9 and TRBJ1-2; D remains ambiguous. The CDR3 is 15 amino acids. V shed 0 bases and J shed 8 bases, with 17 bases lying between them. Germline CDR1 SGDLS, CDR2 YYNGEE. The CDR3 is CASSVATEGEEGYTF. The CDR3 DNA sequence: TGTGCCAGCAGCGTAGCTACCGAAGGCGAGGAGGGCTACACCTTC. Together with reference TRBV9 and TRBJ1-2, the CDR3 gives the full variable domain: DSGVTQTPKHLITATGQRVTLRCSPRSGDLSVYWYQQSLDQGLQFLIQYYNGEERAKGNILERFSAQQFPDLHSELNLSSLELGDSALYFCASSVATEGEEGYTFGSGTRLTVV.

The chain joins TRBV2 to TRBJ2-1; no definite D call. This CDR3 is 13 amino acids long. Germline values: CDR1 SNHLY, CDR2 FYNNEI. V dropped 7 bases and J dropped 3 bases, with 10 bases sitting between them. The CDR3 sequence is CASMVADYNEQFF. The CDR3 DNA reads as TGTGCCAGCATGGTGGCAGACTACAATGAGCAGTTCTTC. Full variable domain (missing parts from reference TRBV2 and TRBJ2-1): EPEVTQTPSHQVTQMGQEVILRCVPISNHLYFYWYRQILGQKVEFLVSFYNNEISEKSEIFDDQFSVERPDGSNFTLKIRSTKLEDSAMYFCASMVADYNEQFFGPGTRLTVL.

The J gene is TRBJ1-1, the V gene TRBV19; 7 bases agree with TRBD1. The CDR3 is 16 residues long. CDR1 and CDR2 from the germline V gene are LNHDA and SQIVND (reference sequence). Trimming cost V 6 bases and J 0 bases; bases outside gene matches: 10. CDR3 coding DNA: TGTGCCAGTAGCTCCGACAGGGACCCCATGAACACTGAAGCTTTCTTT. Protein sequence: CASSSDRDPMNTEAFF.

This chain links TRBV27 with TRBJ1-1; D is undetermined. Trimming took off 4 bases at V and 11 bases at J, with 14 bases between the two ends. This CDR3 has 12 amino acids. Germline CDR1 reads MNHEY; CDR2 reads SMNVEV (reference sequence). The CDR3 region is CASSSPGVSAFF. CDR3 DNA sequence: TGTGCCAGCAGTTCCCCGGGTGTATCGGCTTTCTTT.

V is TRBV7-2 and J is TRBJ2-1, with 8 nucleotides matching TRBD2. Germline CDR1 reads SGHTA; CDR2 reads FQGNSA. This CDR3 has 16 residues. Trimming cost V 2 bases and J 9 bases; bases outside gene matches: 12. This CDR3 reads CASSLRSSGLGGEQFF. CDR3 in DNA: TGTGCCAGCAGCTTAAGGTCTAGCGGGTTAGGGGGTGAGCAGTTCTTC.

The V call is TRBV19, the J call TRBJ2-7; tentative D call: TRBD2 (5 bases). V was clipped by 3 bases and J by 2 bases, with 14 bases between them. The CDR3 runs 15 residues. Germline V gene data show CDR1 as LNHDA and CDR2 as SQIVND (reference sequence). The CDR3 sequence: CASSISVLGTYEQYF. Here the CDR3 DNA reads TGTGCCAGTAGTATCTCCGTACTAGGAACCTACGAGCAGTACTTC.

The chain employs TRBV9 and TRBJ2-1, with TRBD2 matching 7 bases. The CDR3 runs to 11 residues. Germline CDR1 is SGDLS and CDR2 is YYNGEE. Losses at the gene ends were 3 bases for V and 9 bases for J; bases not matched to a gene: 0. CDR3 loop: CASSAGGEQFF. The DNA for the CDR3 is TGTGCCAGCAGCGCGGGGGGTGAGCAGTTCTTC. The variable domain in full, completed from reference TRBV9 and TRBJ2-1, reads DSGVTQTPKHLITATGQRVTLRCSPRSGDLSVYWYQQSLDQGLQFLIQYYNGEERAKGNILERFSAQQFPDLHSELNLSSLELGDSALYFCASSAGGEQFFGPGTRLTVL.

The chain links TRBV15 to TRBJ2-7, with 7 bases lining up with TRBD1. CDR1 LNHNV and CDR2 YYDKDF come from the germline V gene (reference sequence). V shed 5 bases and J 4 bases; nucleotides not matched to a gene: 11. The CDR3 is 15 residues long. CDR3 nucleotides: TGTGCCACCAGCGGCGGACAGGACCCGATTTACGAGCAGTACTTC. Its translation is CATSGGQDPIYEQYF.

The chain carries TRBV7-6 and TRBJ1-1; a possible D gene is TRBD1 (5 bases). Germline values: CDR1 SGHVS, CDR2 FNYEAQ. CDR3 length equals 15 residues. V was cut by 1 base and J by 6 bases, with 15 bases left in between. CDR3 in amino acids: CASSLDQGTLSEAFF. The CDR3 nucleotides read TGTGCCAGCAGCTTAGACCAGGGTACTCTTTCTGAAGCTTTCTTT.